A single sample is the source of the 27 T cell receptor beta chains below, sequenced in a study of shared clonotypes between healthy human individuals. Assay used: immunoSEQ multiplex PCR; TCRdb lists only in-frame clones, some missing. The data hold about 1.5 million clones, with approximately 98% observed a single time. The specimen sequenced was naive CD4+ T cells sorted from blood. Subset denoted: CD45RA+ positively selected. The receptors here all came from a man aged 25 to 45 in good health.

The CDR3 region is CASSLRLREPDTQYF. CDR3 bases: TGCGCCAGCAGCTTGAGACTTCGAGAACCCGATACGCAGTATTTT. The gene calls are TRBV5-1 and TRBJ2-3; unclear D gene. Germline CDR1 is SGHRS and CDR2 is YFSETQ. The CDR3 has 15 amino acids. V was clipped by 1 base and J by 6 bases, with 15 bases between them.

The rearrangement links TRBV5-1 to TRBJ2-1; tentative D call: TRBD2 (6 bases). Trimming removed 9 bases at V and 0 bases at J, with 16 bases between. The CDR3 covers 15 residues. CDR1 is SGHRS and CDR2 is YFSETQ in the germline V gene. This chain's CDR3 is CATSTSSPSYNEQFF. In DNA, the CDR3 is TGCGCCACCTCGACTAGTTCACCCTCCTACAATGAGCAGTTCTTC.

For the CDR3, the DNA is TGTGCCAGCAGCGCTATAGATCGACTAGCGGGAAACAATGAGCAGTTCTTC. Translated, it gives CASSAIDRLAGNNEQFF. The J gene is TRBJ2-1, the V gene TRBV27, with 11 bases identical to TRBD2. The junction had 12 bases not matched to a gene; V was cut back by 6 bases and J by 5 bases. Germline V CDR1 and CDR2: MNHEY, SMNVEV (reference sequence). CDR3 length equals 17 residues.

The chain couples TRBV19 to TRBJ1-1, with 9 bases matching TRBD1. Trimming at V came to 6 bases and at J to 3 bases, leaving 8 bases not matched to a gene. The CDR3 has 15 residues. Germline CDR1 is LNHDA and CDR2 is SQIVND (reference sequence). CDR3 region: CASRALGQGDTEAFF. CDR3 in DNA: TGTGCCAGTAGAGCCCTGGGACAGGGTGACACTGAAGCTTTCTTT. Supplemented by reference TRBV19 and TRBJ1-1, the full variable domain reads DGGITQSPKYLFRKEGQNVTLSCEQNLNHDAMYWYRQDPGQGLRLIYYSQIVNDFQKGDIAEGYSVSREKKESFPLTVTSAQKNPTAFYLCASRALGQGDTEAFFGQGTRLTVV.

This clone was observed a single time. The chain links TRBV11-3 to TRBJ2-7; D not certain. CDR1 SGHNT and CDR2 YENEEA come from the germline V gene. The CDR3 is 13 amino acids. The V and J ends lost 0 bases and 4 bases respectively, with 7 bases between them. The CDR3 bases are TGTGCCAGCAGCTTAGATCCATTGTACGAGCAGTACTTC. Encoded protein: CASSLDPLYEQYF.

This chain uses TRBV5-1 with TRBJ2-5; D remains ambiguous. The CDR3 has 14 residues. CDR1 and CDR2 (germline): SGHRS, YFSETQ. V was cut by 1 base and J by 4 bases, with 11 bases left in between. CDR3: CASSLFIVGETQYF. The CDR3 bases are TGCGCCAGCAGCTTGTTCATTGTCGGAGAGACCCAGTACTTC.

The chain has TRBV9 and TRBJ2-3; the D gene could be TRBD1 or TRBD2 (5 bases each). This CDR3 contains 19 residues. The germline CDR1 and CDR2 sequences are SGDLS and YYNGEE. Deletions cut 0 bases from V and 5 bases from J, with 25 bases between. The CDR3 protein is CASSVVFGSGLEGGDTQYF. The DNA for the CDR3 is TGTGCCAGCAGCGTAGTATTTGGGTCAGGGCTAGAAGGAGGAGATACGCAGTATTTT.

The rearrangement links TRBV10-1 to TRBJ2-7; 11 nucleotides align to TRBD2. CDR3 length equals 16 residues. Germline trimming cut 5 bases from V and 3 bases from J; bases unmatched to any gene: 9. Per the germline V gene, CDR1 is WNHNN and CDR2 is SYGVQD (reference sequence). CDR3 region: CASSPLGLAAGYEQYF. The CDR3 nucleotides read TGCGCCAGCAGTCCTCTGGGACTAGCGGCCGGCTACGAGCAGTACTTC.

The chain is built from TRBV27 and TRBJ1-2, with D possibly matching TRBD1 (6 bases). The CDR3 has 14 residues. Germline CDR1 MNHEY, CDR2 SMNVEV (reference sequence). V dropped 1 base and J dropped 4 bases, with 10 bases sitting between them. The CDR3 protein is CASSLYQGSYGYTF. In DNA form, the CDR3 reads TGTGCCAGCAGTTTATACCAGGGGAGCTATGGCTACACCTTC.

V usage is TRBV14 and J usage is TRBJ2-5, with D maybe TRBD1 (6 bases). CDR1 SGHDN and CDR2 FVKESK come from the germline V gene. V was cut by 5 bases and J by 7 bases, with 20 bases left in between. The CDR3 loop spans 15 amino acids. The CDR3 region has the DNA TGTGCCAGCAGCGTTGAAGGGACAACGTTTCGGACCCAGTACTTC. It encodes CASSVEGTTFRTQYF. Supplemented by reference TRBV14 and TRBJ2-5, the full variable domain reads EAGVTQFPSHSVIEKGQTVTLRCDPISGHDNLYWYRRVMGKEIKFLLHFVKESKQDESGMPNNRFLAERTGGTYSTLKVQPAELEDSGVYFCASSVEGTTFRTQYFGPGTRLLVL.

This chain joins TRBV5-1 and TRBJ2-5; the match to TRBD2 covers 12 bases. V lost 5 bases and J lost 7; bases outside the gene matches: 24. The CDR3 loop spans 20 amino acids. Germline V gene lookup returns CDR1 SGHRS and CDR2 YFSETQ. CDR3 in DNA: TGCGCCAGCAGGGGCGTCGGTCCGGCTAGCGGGAGGGCCTCTAGAGCGACCCAGTACTTC. Translation: CASRGVGPASGRASRATQYF.

This clone has a single count. One end of the junction fails to match germline, which may point to a read error. The chain is built from TRBV7-9 and TRBJ2-1; 10 bases fit TRBD2. The CDR3 runs 12 residues. CDR1 and CDR2 (germline): SEHNR, FQNEAQ (reference sequence). CDR3 nucleotides: TGTGCCAGCAGCCTAGCGGGAGAAGAGCAGTTCTTC. It is translated as CASSLAGEEQFF.

This rearrangement joins TRBV29-1 to TRBJ2-5; possibly TRBD1 for D (6 bases). Germline V gene data show CDR1 as SQVTM and CDR2 as ANQGSEA. Deletions cut 2 bases from V and 2 bases from J, with 9 bases between. The CDR3 runs 13 residues. DNA of the CDR3: TGCAGCGTTGAACCGGACAGTCAAGAGACCCAGTACTTC. Protein sequence: CSVEPDSQETQYF.

This clone was seen once. Relative to the germline gene, one junction end is altered; a read error may explain this. The chain carries TRBV28 and TRBJ1-5; possibly TRBD1 for D (6 bases). CDR1 is MDHEN, CDR2 SYDVKM, per germline. The CDR3 sequence is 15 residues long. CDR3 DNA sequence: TGTGCCACCAGTCGGCGGGGGCGCAAGAATCAGCCCCAGCATTTT. It codes for CATSRRGRKNQPQHF. Full variable domain (outside the CDR3, taken from reference TRBV28 and TRBJ1-5): DVKVTQSSRYLVKRTGEKVFLECVQDMDHENMFWYRQDPGLGLRLIYFSYDVKMKEKGDIPEGYSVSREKKERFSLILESASTNQTSMYLCATSRRGRKNQPQHFGDGTRLSIL.

V is TRBV29-1 and J is TRBJ2-2; 11 bases match TRBD2. This CDR3 has 14 residues. Germline V gene lookup returns CDR1 SQVTM and CDR2 ANQGSEA. Trimming cost V 7 bases and J 5 bases; bases outside gene matches: 6. The chain's CDR3 is CSALAGARTGELFF. CDR3 bases: TGCAGCGCACTAGCGGGAGCGCGGACCGGGGAGCTGTTTTTT.

V usage is TRBV4-1 and J usage is TRBJ2-2, with D possibly being TRBD1 or TRBD2 (6 bases each). This CDR3 has 16 amino acids. Per the germline V gene, CDR1 is MGHRA and CDR2 is YSYEKL. V was shortened by 1 base and J by 0 bases, with 9 bases between the two germline ends. The CDR3 DNA sequence: TGCGCCAGCAGCCAAGTAAGGGGGGCGAACACCGGGGAGCTGTTTTTT. Translation: CASSQVRGANTGELFF.

This clone was recorded once. The rearrangement links TRBV19 to TRBJ1-1, with no clear D. Germline V gene lookup returns CDR1 LNHDA and CDR2 SQIVND (reference sequence). V lost 3 bases to trimming and J lost 1 base, with 21 bases between them. The CDR3 has 18 amino acids. DNA for the CDR3: TGTGCCAGTAGTATCGGTGAGGGAACCCCTCGAAGGAACACTGAAGCTTTCTTT. Amino acid sequence: CASSIGEGTPRRNTEAFF. The full variable domain, completed using reference TRBV19 and TRBJ1-1, is DGGITQSPKYLFRKEGQNVTLSCEQNLNHDAMYWYRQDPGQGLRLIYYSQIVNDFQKGDIAEGYSVSREKKESFPLTVTSAQKNPTAFYLCASSIGEGTPRRNTEAFFGQGTRLTVV.

This chain uses TRBV7-2 with TRBJ2-2, with TRBD1 matching over 9 bases. Germline loops: CDR1 SGHTA, CDR2 FQGNSA. The CDR3 spans 16 residues. V lost 5 bases to trimming and J lost 6 bases; unmatched junction nucleotides: 10. The CDR3 DNA sequence: TGTGCCAGCAGCACCAACAGGGGGCGATTTTCCGGGGAGCTGTTTTTT. It codes for CASSTNRGRFSGELFF.

The chain recombines TRBV30 with TRBJ1-1; D not certain. CDR1 is GTSNPN and CDR2 is SVGIG in the germline V gene (reference sequence). V was shortened by 5 bases and J by 4 bases, with 14 bases between the two germline ends. CDR3 length equals 13 residues. CDR3 residues: CAWYLAGGTEAFF. The CDR3 coding sequence is TGTGCCTGGTATTTGGCGGGAGGCACTGAAGCTTTCTTT.

This chain uses TRBV9 with TRBJ2-7; a weak D match, TRBD2 (5 bases). CDR3 length equals 14 residues. Germline V gene lookup returns CDR1 SGDLS and CDR2 YYNGEE. Trimming left V 0 bases short and J 5 bases short, with 12 bases between. The CDR3 reads CASSVGGRGDEQYF. The CDR3 DNA reads as TGTGCCAGCAGCGTAGGAGGGAGAGGTGACGAGCAGTACTTC.

The V and J genes are TRBV13 and TRBJ2-3; weak D call: TRBD2 (6 bases). V lost 5 bases, J lost 1 base, and 16 bases lay in between. Looked up from germline, CDR1 is PRHDT and CDR2 is FYEKMQ (reference sequence). The CDR3 has 16 amino acids. CDR3 protein: CASSTPEGPGTDTQYF. Here the CDR3 DNA reads TGTGCCAGCAGCACCCCGGAGGGCCCGGGCACAGATACGCAGTATTTT.

This chain connects TRBV19 to TRBJ1-5, with D hard to call. Germline values: CDR1 LNHDA, CDR2 SQIVND (reference sequence). This CDR3 has 15 amino acids. Trimming took off 5 bases at V and 0 bases at J, with 11 bases between the two ends. CDR3 loop: CASSSGTFSNQPQHF. CDR3 nucleotides: TGTGCCAGTAGTTCCGGCACGTTTAGCAATCAGCCCCAGCATTTT.

The gene calls are TRBV27 and TRBJ2-7, with 8 bases that match TRBD1. Germline values: CDR1 MNHEY, CDR2 SMNVEV (reference sequence). V lost 3 bases to trimming and J lost 2 bases; unmatched junction nucleotides: 9. CDR3 size: 16 residues. The CDR3 nucleotides are TGTGCCAGCAGTTTTCAACCGGACAGGGTCCCCTACGAGCAGTACTTC. Its protein product is CASSFQPDRVPYEQYF.

This chain joins TRBV19 and TRBJ2-4, with TRBD2 matching over 10 bases. CDR1 and CDR2 (germline): LNHDA, SQIVND (reference sequence). The CDR3 sequence is 19 residues long. The V segment lost 3 bases and the J segment 2 bases; nucleotides outside the gene matches: 13. CDR3 in amino acids: CASSIAAGGPISPKNIQYF. The CDR3 DNA reads TGTGCCAGTAGTATCGCAGCGGGAGGGCCGATCTCACCCAAAAACATTCAGTACTTC. Variable domain in full (rest from reference TRBV19 and TRBJ2-4): DGGITQSPKYLFRKEGQNVTLSCEQNLNHDAMYWYRQDPGQGLRLIYYSQIVNDFQKGDIAEGYSVSREKKESFPLTVTSAQKNPTAFYLCASSIAAGGPISPKNIQYFGAGTRLSVL.

For the CDR3, the DNA is TGTGCCAGCAGCCAAGAACTCCAGCCTTACGAGCAGTACTTC. It is translated as CASSQELQPYEQYF. The rearrangement joins TRBV4-2 to TRBJ2-7; no firm D call. Trimming removed 0 bases at V and 4 bases at J, with 10 bases between. The germline CDR1 and CDR2 sequences are LGHNA and YNFKEQ. The CDR3 spans 14 residues.

The V and J genes are TRBV6-1 and TRBJ2-6, with D maybe TRBD1 (6 bases). The CDR3 length is 15 residues. CDR1 and CDR2 from the germline V gene are MNHNS and SASEGT. Trimming removed 6 bases at V and 5 bases at J, with 14 bases between. CDR3 DNA: TGTGCCAGCAGGACAGGTGTCGACTGGGCCAACGTCCTGACTTTC. It is translated as CASRTGVDWANVLTF.

The chain links TRBV10-3 to TRBJ2-7, with 8 bases matching TRBD1. Germline V gene lookup returns CDR1 ENHRY and CDR2 SYGVKD. The CDR3 contains 18 residues. V was pared by 0 bases and J by 4 bases, with 14 bases of the junction left unmatched. Written as DNA, the CDR3 is TGTGCCATCAGTGAGTCGGGGACAGGACTAAGGGGGGCTTACGAGCAGTACTTC. Amino acids: CAISESGTGLRGAYEQYF.